This TCR beta chain was recovered during a study of shared T cell receptors in the human thymus. Germline V lookup: CDR1 SGHVS, CDR2 FQNEAQ. Between the trimmed V and J ends, which lost 1 base and 6 bases, there was a span of 9 bases. The CDR3 sequence is 13 residues long. Profiled with immunoSEQ multiplex PCR; TCRdb holds only in-frame clones, not every one. This sample carries 630,000 or so clones, more than 70% of them seen once, and the ten largest clones take over 0.008%. The sample was also linked to a second study, of human thymus T cells. From that study: Thymic resections from corrective heart surgery supplied the tissue. Among thymic and blood repertoires, usage of V and J genes appeared biased. Overlap was high between thymic repertoires from unrelated individuals, as reported in related research.

The V gene is TRBV7-8, the J gene TRBJ2-5; maybe TRBD2 (5 bases). This receptor was obtained from a boy younger than two with a congenital heart defect. Sequenced: thymocytes. The CDR3 loop is CASSLGELQTQYF. The CDR3 DNA reads TGTGCCAGCAGCTTAGGGGAGCTGCAGACCCAGTACTTC.